This T cell receptor beta chain was observed in a study of shared clonotypes between healthy human individuals. Method: immunoSEQ multiplex PCR; TCRdb's copy keeps in-frame clones and lacks some. The sample has roughly 1,500,000 clones, approximately 98.5% seen once. Donors comprised only Caucasian adults living in Nashville, Tennessee. Investigators divided CD4+ cells into CD45RA+ naive and CD45RA-negative memory subsets. Study-level results: Blood alone was sampled, and tissue repertoires likely differ.

As regards this clone: The antigen remains unidentified.

This CDR3 has 13 amino acids. Germline V gene lookup returns CDR1 SGHTA and CDR2 FQGNSA. V was pared by 1 base and J by 8 bases, with 11 bases between. The rearrangement links TRBV7-2 to TRBJ1-1, with D unclear. The source of this sequence is a young man in good health. The specimen sequenced was naive CD4+ T cells sorted from blood. The subset is: CD45RA+ positively selected. The CDR3 DNA follows: TGTGCCAGCAGCTTAGGGCAGCGACGGGAAGCTTTCTTT. It translates to CASSLGQRREAFF.